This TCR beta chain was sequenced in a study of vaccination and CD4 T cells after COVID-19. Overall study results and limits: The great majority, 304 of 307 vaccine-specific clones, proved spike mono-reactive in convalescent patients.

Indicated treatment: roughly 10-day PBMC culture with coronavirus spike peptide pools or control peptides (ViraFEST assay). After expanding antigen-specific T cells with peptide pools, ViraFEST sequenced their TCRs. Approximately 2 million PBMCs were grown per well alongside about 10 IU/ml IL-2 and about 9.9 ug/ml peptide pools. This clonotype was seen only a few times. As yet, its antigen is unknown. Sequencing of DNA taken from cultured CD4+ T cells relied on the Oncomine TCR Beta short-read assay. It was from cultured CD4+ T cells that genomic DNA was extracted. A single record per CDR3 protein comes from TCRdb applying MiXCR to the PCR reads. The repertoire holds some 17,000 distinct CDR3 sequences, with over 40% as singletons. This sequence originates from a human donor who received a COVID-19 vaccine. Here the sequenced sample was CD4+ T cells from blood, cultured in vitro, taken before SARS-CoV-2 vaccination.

Here the CDR3 DNA reads TGTGCCAGCACGGGGAGGGGGCGTAGCCCCTATAATTCACCCCTCCACTTT. It specifies CASTGRGRSPYNSPLHF. V is TRBV25-1 and J is TRBJ1-6; 7 nucleotides line up with TRBD1. The germline gives CDR1 MGHDK, CDR2 SYGVNS. The ends lost 7 bases at V and 2 bases at J; junction bases unmatched: 11. The CDR3 runs to 17 residues.